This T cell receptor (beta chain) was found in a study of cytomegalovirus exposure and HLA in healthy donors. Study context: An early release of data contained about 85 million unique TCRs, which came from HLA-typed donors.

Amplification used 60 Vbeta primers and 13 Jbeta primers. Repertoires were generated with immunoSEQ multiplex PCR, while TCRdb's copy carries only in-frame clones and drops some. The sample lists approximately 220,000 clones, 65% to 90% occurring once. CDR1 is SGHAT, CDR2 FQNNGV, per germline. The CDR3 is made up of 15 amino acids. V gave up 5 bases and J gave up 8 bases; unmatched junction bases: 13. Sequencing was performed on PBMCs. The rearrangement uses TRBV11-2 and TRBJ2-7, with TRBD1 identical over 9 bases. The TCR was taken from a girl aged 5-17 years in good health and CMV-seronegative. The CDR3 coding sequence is TGTGCCAGCAGCCACTTAACCTCACAGGGGGCAAAGCAGTACTTC. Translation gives CASSHLTSQGAKQYF.